The clone carrying this T cell receptor (beta chain) was counted between two and nine times. The antigen remains unidentified. From germline, CDR1 is SGHVS and CDR2 FQNEAQ. V shed 3 bases and J shed 3 bases, with 9 bases lying between them. The CDR3 has 13 residues. The time point is: patch test 1, 2 weeks after DPC sensitization. Treatment reported: therapeutic diphenylcyclopropenone sensitization with weekly scalp DPC. Unfractionated whole blood was the source of the extracted total RNA. These data originate in a study of human T cells and chemical hapten exposure. Study information: Minor volume differences among pooled libraries chiefly drove per-sample TCR yield variation.

TCRdb itself ran the RACE reads through MiXCR, one entry per CDR3 protein. The sample consists of around 77,000 distinct CDR3 sequences, 9.8% of them appearing once. The study, taken as a whole, reports: There was no change with DPC sensitization in TCRs above 1 in 1000 frequency.

The TCR sequence derives from a woman between 35 and 50 years old with alopecia areata. Some clones in this sample may be carry-over from other donors' samples. The rearrangement joins TRBV7-8 to TRBJ2-7, with D perhaps being TRBD1 or TRBD2 (5 bases each). The sequenced sample was whole blood, obtained in connection with sensitization to the hapten diphenylcyclopropenone (DPC). CDR3: CASSLGRFYEQYF. In DNA form, the CDR3 reads TGTGCCAGCAGCTTGGGACGGTTCTACGAGCAGTACTTC.